These T cell receptor beta chains were read from a single sample in a study of cytomegalovirus exposure and HLA in healthy donors. The protocol was immunoSEQ multiplex PCR, while the TCRdb copy is restricted to in-frame clones and leaves out a portion. Among roughly 140,000 clones, roughly 85% were seen once, and the ten largest hold around 3.2%. The sample taken for sequencing was PBMCs. These receptors all come from a male donor in good health and CMV-seronegative. Each CDR3 is given with its conserved first and last residue.

V gene,J gene,CDR3 protein
TRBV6-5,TRBJ2-7,CASSPRVLWEQYF
TRBV7-9,TRBJ1-1,CSSSPTGRTEAFF
TRBV7-2,TRBJ2-7,CASSLARRSYEQYF
TRBV21-1,TRBJ1-2,CASSSHRDRVNYGYTF
TRBV7-2,NA,CASSLGYGGYSYEQYF
TRBV4-1,TRBJ2-3,CASSRSGTGITDTQYF
TRBV11-2,TRBJ1-1,CASSFVFQGTDEAFF
TRBV7-9,TRBJ1-4,CASSLGTGATTNEKLFF
TRBV27,TRBJ2-7,CASSSGTGGEQYF
TRBV6-1,TRBJ1-2,CASSERQGYGYTF
TRBV5-1,TRBJ2-3,CASRTGESTDTQYF
TRBV6-6,TRBJ2-1,CASSYTAGVFQVEQFF
TRBV4-3,TRBJ2-1,CASSQERERAWNNEQFF
TRBV29-1,TRBJ2-1,CSATRGQGAQNEQFF
TRBV9,TRBJ2-7,CASSPGQGAVFEQYF
TRBV7-2,TRBJ2-2,CASSTRGQGGELFF
TRBV18,TRBJ2-1,CASSPTRGRNEQFF
TRBV6-5,TRBJ2-1,CASSYFAGSLSNEQFF
TRBV19,TRBJ1-1,CASQGFGNTEAFF
TRBV6-5,TRBJ2-1,CASSYSGRESYNEQFF
TRBV30,TRBJ2-7,CAWIQRGTGKRERNYEQYF
TRBV29-1,TRBJ2-5,CSVDSTSGKVGQETQYF
TRBV5-5,TRBJ1-2,CASLPGTGDGYTF
TRBV27,TRBJ1-2,CASSLSRTGERGYTF
TRBV5-6,TRBJ1-1,CASSPRVDTEAFF
TRBV9,TRBJ1-3,CASSVATGLSGNTIYF
TRBV11-3,TRBJ1-1,CASSLAPTGGTEAFF
TRBV9,TRBJ2-1,CASSARGEGPYNEQFF
TRBV27,TRBJ2-1,CASSLSGTGTGGLNEQFF
TRBV7-9,TRBJ1-1,CASSSTGSAFF
TRBV7-8,TRBJ1-1,CASSLGGEYTEAFF
TRBV19,TRBJ2-1,CASSIPSAGVGEQFF
TRBV2,TRBJ2-2,CASRGQLIGELFF